This is a list of T cell receptor beta chains from one sample in a study of T-cell reconstitution after alpha-beta-depleted transplantation in children. TCRdb re-called the PCR reads with MiXCR, one entry per CDR3 protein. This table has about 100,000 distinct CDR3 sequences, almost 6.5% appearing once. The sample here was PBMCs, mostly from graft donor cells, taken 360 days after TCRalphabeta/CD19-depleted stem cell transplant. These receptors came from a male patient aged 2 to 10 who had a stem cell transplant for acute lymphoblastic leukemia, so the T cells may come from the graft donor. CDR3s leave out the opening cysteine and the closing phenylalanine or tryptophan.

TRBV19	TRBJ2-7	ASSIESGGSYEQY
TRBV7-9	TRBJ2-3	ASSFRGVTDTQY
TRBV24-1	TRBJ2-5	ATSTAEQETQY
TRBV5-1	TRBJ2-1	ASSTLRGSLSYNEQF
TRBV5-6	TRBJ2-3	ASSLISDAYTDTQY
TRBV5-6	TRBJ2-5	ASSSRASGRRETQY
TRBV6-2/TRBV6-3	TRBJ1-2	ASRRLPGPLYGYT
TRBV12-3/TRBV12-4	TRBJ1-6	ASSLVWTSLGSYNSPLH
TRBV4-3	TRBJ1-1	ASSQEGGYTEAF
TRBV7-9	TRBJ2-1	ASSLQGGAGGSYNEQF
TRBV11-2	TRBJ1-1	ASSPGRLNTEAF
TRBV15	TRBJ1-2	ATSRDWGWGTRYGYT
TRBV4-1	TRBJ2-7	ASSFLAGDEQY
TRBV5-6	TRBJ2-7	ASSALTSGAYEQY
TRBV5-8	TRBJ1-5	ASRGQGARQPQH
TRBV7-9	TRBJ1-5	ASSKTGRPYSNQPQH
TRBV9	TRBJ2-5	ASSPGLAGGLRETQY
TRBV21-1	TRBJ2-1	ASSKEGQVNEQF
TRBV10-1	TRBJ2-3	ASSEWVLTGTDTQY
TRBV11-2	TRBJ2-2	ASSLGTFSNTGELF
TRBV29-1	TRBJ1-4	SARSGEKLF
TRBV27	TRBJ2-1	ASSLPSPSGIYNEQF
TRBV28	TRBJ2-2	ASSPLGGGTGELF
TRBV24-1	TRBJ2-4	ATSDTGQGNIQY
TRBV4-3	TRBJ2-2	ASSLDRTNTGELF
TRBV6-2/TRBV6-3	TRBJ2-1	ASSPPGGRRDEQF
TRBV20-1	TRBJ2-3	SARALWVLPHTDTQY
TRBV5-6	TRBJ2-7	ASSPLRTGAYEQY
TRBV30	TRBJ2-1	AWRGMGHYEQF
TRBV28	TRBJ2-7	ASSLEGAFYEQY
TRBV7-2	TRBJ2-3	ASSRDSGRSTDTQY
TRBV10-3	TRBJ2-7	AISARTDYEQY
TRBV29-1	TRBJ1-2	SVDRGLANYGYT
TRBV4-3	TRBJ2-3	ASSQDGTASTDTQY
TRBV7-9	TRBJ1-2	ASSTDRGKGYGYT
TRBV30	TRBJ2-7	AGRMGGEQY
TRBV7-6	TRBJ2-2	ASSFGPSWRPGELF
TRBV27	TRBJ1-1	ASSPFSSSSLEVEAF
TRBV25-1	TRBJ2-7	ASSPGTAISYEQY
TRBV27	TRBJ2-5	ASSSSGSGEETQY
TRBV10-3	TRBJ2-2	AISFRETNTGELF
TRBV6-2/TRBV6-3	TRBJ2-7	ASSHRWIKAQY
TRBV5-5	TRBJ1-5	ASSPGSSNQPQH
TRBV29-1	TRBJ1-2	SVDNSRSGLSNYGYT
TRBV20-1	TRBJ2-2	SARDYLWASGRGNTGELF
TRBV7-2	TRBJ2-1	ASSLVLQVSYNEQF
TRBV20-1	TRBJ2-1	SARGLLAPKQF
TRBV12-3/TRBV12-4	TRBJ1-4	ASSRDGKLF
TRBV27	TRBJ2-1	ASRTTQRGANEQF
TRBV7-9	TRBJ2-1	ASSPAGYNEQF
TRBV4-3	TRBJ2-5	ASSQGGGGRETQY
TRBV4-3	TRBJ2-3	ASSQEGQRTDTQY
TRBV6-2/TRBV6-3	TRBJ2-7	ASSYFGTTYEQY
TRBV24-1	TRBJ1-1	ATSAPDRGNTEAF
TRBV7-9	TRBJ2-4	ASSSPGGSNKNIQY
TRBV29-1	TRBJ1-1	SVDLAF
TRBV2	TRBJ2-5	ASGLAGEETQY
TRBV24-1	TRBJ2-1	ATSDLRGGEQF
TRBV7-9	TRBJ1-2	ATHHRDTTPYGYT
TRBV7-2	TRBJ1-2	ASSPFGKGNYGYT